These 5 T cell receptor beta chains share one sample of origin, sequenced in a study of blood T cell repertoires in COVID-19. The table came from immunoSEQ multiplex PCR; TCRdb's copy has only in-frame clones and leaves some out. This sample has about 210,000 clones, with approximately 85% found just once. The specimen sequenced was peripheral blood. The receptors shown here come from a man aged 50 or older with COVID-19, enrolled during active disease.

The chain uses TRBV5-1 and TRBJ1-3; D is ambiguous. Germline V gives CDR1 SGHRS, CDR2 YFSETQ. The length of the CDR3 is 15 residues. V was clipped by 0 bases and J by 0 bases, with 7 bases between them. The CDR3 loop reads CASSLGQFSGNTIYF. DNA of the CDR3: TGCGCCAGCAGCTTGGGGCAGTTCTCTGGAAACACCATATATTTT.

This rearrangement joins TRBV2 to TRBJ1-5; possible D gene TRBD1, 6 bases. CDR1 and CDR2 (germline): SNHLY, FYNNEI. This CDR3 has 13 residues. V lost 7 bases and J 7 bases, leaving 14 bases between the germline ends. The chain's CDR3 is CASIQGEGQPQHF. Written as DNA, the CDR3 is TGTGCCAGCATACAGGGCGAAGGCCAGCCCCAGCATTTT. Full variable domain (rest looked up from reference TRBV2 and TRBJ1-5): EPEVTQTPSHQVTQMGQEVILRCVPISNHLYFYWYRQILGQKVEFLVSFYNNEISEKSEIFDDQFSVERPDGSNFTLKIRSTKLEDSAMYFCASIQGEGQPQHFGDGTRLSIL.

CDR3 sequence: CASSPPSGNTEAFF. The CDR3 coding sequence is TGTGCCAGCAGTCCCCCCTCAGGAAACACTGAAGCTTTCTTT. The genes are TRBV6-2 or TRBV6-3 and TRBJ1-1, with D unclear. Germline V CDR1 and CDR2: MNHEY, SVGEGT. Trimming stripped 5 bases from V and 2 bases from J, with 12 bases between. The CDR3 runs to 14 residues.

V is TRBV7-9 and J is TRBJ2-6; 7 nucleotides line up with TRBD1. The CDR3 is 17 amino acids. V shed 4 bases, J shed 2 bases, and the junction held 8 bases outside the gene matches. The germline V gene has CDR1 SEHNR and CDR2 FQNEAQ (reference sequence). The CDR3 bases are TGTGCCAGCAGCTCCGAGACAGGGTTCGCTGGGGCCAACGTCCTGACTTTC. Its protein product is CASSSETGFAGANVLTF.

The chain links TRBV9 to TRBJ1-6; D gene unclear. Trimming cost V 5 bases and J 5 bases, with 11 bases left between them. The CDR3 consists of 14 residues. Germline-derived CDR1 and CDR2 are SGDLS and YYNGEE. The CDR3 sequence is CASREAGDNSPLHF. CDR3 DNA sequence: TGTGCCAGCAGGGAGGCTGGAGATAATTCACCCCTCCACTTT.